What follows are 25 T cell receptor beta chains derived from one specimen sequenced in a study of response to subunit inactivated influenza vaccine. From the RT-PCR reads, TCRdb called clonotypes with MiXCR, one entry per CDR3 protein. The sample contains a few hundred thousand distinct CDR3 sequences, roughly 15% of which appear only once. The specimen was PBMCs from blood, collected 11 to 12 days after vaccination. The receptor set was obtained from a man aged 45-65 years who received an inactivated influenza vaccine.

The CDR3 region has the DNA TGCAGTGGCGTGAGCAGGACAGGGGCCTCGGGTGACGAGCAGTACTTC. This gives the protein CSGVSRTGASGDEQYF. The V and J genes are TRBV20-1 and TRBJ2-7, with TRBD1 matching 9 bases. Trimming cost V 7 bases and J 5 bases; bases outside gene matches: 18. CDR3 length: 16 amino acids. Per the germline V gene, CDR1 is DFQATT and CDR2 is SNEGSKA (reference sequence).

This clonotype has more than one count but fewer than ten. The V call is TRBV7-2, the J call TRBJ2-2, with D perhaps TRBD2 (5 bases). Trimming left V 2 bases short and J 3 bases short, with 13 bases between. Germline V lookup: CDR1 SGHTA, CDR2 FQGNSA. This CDR3 has 16 residues. For the CDR3, the DNA is TGTGCCAGCAGCTTACGTCGTCTAGCCGACACCGGGGAGCTGTTTTTT. It yields the protein CASSLRRLADTGELFF.

The chain carries TRBV20-1 and TRBJ1-5, with 8 positions matching TRBD1. The CDR3 covers 15 residues. Trimming cost V 2 bases and J 2 bases; bases outside gene matches: 5. The germline gives CDR1 DFQATT, CDR2 SNEGSKA (reference sequence). DNA of the CDR3: TGCAGTGCTAGAAGCAGGGGGCCAGGCAATCAGCCCCAGCATTTT. This encodes CSARSRGPGNQPQHF.

This clonotype has only a few counts. The V and J genes are TRBV19 and TRBJ2-5; D ambiguous. With 5 bases removed from V and 1 base from J, the gap between germline ends came to 8 bases. CDR3 length equals 13 residues. Germline-derived CDR1 and CDR2 are LNHDA and SQIVND (reference sequence). CDR3 nucleotide sequence: TGTGCCAGTAGTTCTGGGCGCCAAGAGACCCAGTACTTC. This encodes CASSSGRQETQYF.

Many counts were recorded for this clonotype. The V call is TRBV7-9, the J call TRBJ2-5; D may be TRBD1 or TRBD2 (5 bases each). Germline lookup yields CDR1 SEHNR and CDR2 FQNEAQ (reference sequence). The CDR3 is made up of 11 amino acids. V lost 5 bases and J lost 4, with 5 bases in between. The CDR3 DNA reads TGTGCCAGCAGCGGGGGAGAGACCCAGTACTTC. It translates to CASSGGETQYF.

The chain carries TRBV24-1 and TRBJ2-7, with 9 bases matching TRBD1. Germline V lookup: CDR1 KGHDR, CDR2 SFDVKD. Losses at the gene ends were 4 bases for V and 3 bases for J; bases not matched to a gene: 6. The CDR3 runs 15 residues. CDR3 region: CATSDPDRGSYEQYF. CDR3 nucleotide sequence: TGTGCCACCAGTGACCCTGACAGGGGGAGCTACGAGCAGTACTTC.

The table lists this clonotype with many counts. This sequence joins TRBV7-2 and TRBJ2-3; D tentatively reads TRBD1 or TRBD2 (6 bases each). The V gene lost 2 bases and the J gene lost 1 base, with 13 bases spanning the gap. Germline V gene data show CDR1 as SGHTA and CDR2 as FQGNSA. The CDR3 runs to 16 residues. The CDR3 spells CASSLFTGGRTDTQYF. The CDR3 DNA is TGTGCCAGCAGCTTATTTACCGGGGGCCGCACAGATACGCAGTATTTT.

This clonotype was counted a few times. The genes are TRBV20-1 and TRBJ2-1; 8 bases align to TRBD2. This CDR3 is built from 18 residues. Germline values: CDR1 DFQATT, CDR2 SNEGSKA (reference sequence). V shed 6 bases and J 0 bases; nucleotides not matched to a gene: 16. CDR3 sequence (DNA): TGCAGTGCCCTGACACCGGGACTAGGTCTTAGCTCCTACAATGAGCAGTTCTTC. Translated: CSALTPGLGLSSYNEQFF.

This rearrangement joins TRBV29-1 to TRBJ1-1; D not resolved. The V end lost 2 bases, the J end lost 4 bases, and 14 bases lay between the germline ends. Germline lookup yields CDR1 SQVTM and CDR2 ANQGSEA. The CDR3 has 14 residues. CDR3 nucleotides: TGCAGCGTTGAAAGTGGAGGGTTCGTCACTGAAGCTTTCTTT. It yields the protein CSVESGGFVTEAFF.

The rearrangement links TRBV5-1 to TRBJ1-1; possibly TRBD1 for D (6 bases). In germline, CDR1 is SGHRS, CDR2 YFSETQ. The CDR3 is 17 amino acids. The V and J ends lost 4 bases and 3 bases respectively, with 22 bases between them. The CDR3 here is CASSVSGTLTWHTEAFF. The CDR3 bases are TGCGCCAGCAGCGTCTCCGGGACACTAACGTGGCACACTGAAGCTTTCTTT.

This clonotype was observed a handful of times. The CDR3 protein is CASSLRTHQETQYF. In nucleotides, the CDR3 is TGTGCCAGCAGTCTCAGGACACACCAAGAGACCCAGTACTTC. The rearrangement joins TRBV25-1 to TRBJ2-5; a possible D gene is TRBD1 (5 bases). Trimming removed 5 bases at V and 0 bases at J, with 10 bases between. CDR1 MGHDK and CDR2 SYGVNS come from the germline V gene. The CDR3 covers 14 residues.

The J gene is TRBJ2-3, the V gene TRBV3-1, with 7 bases fitting TRBD1. Germline-derived CDR1 and CDR2 are LGHDT and YNNKEL (reference sequence). Germline trimming cut 4 bases from V and 2 bases from J; bases unmatched to any gene: 6. The CDR3 sequence is 15 residues long. CDR3 DNA: TGTGCCAGCAGCCGGTACAGGGGCAACACAGATACGCAGTATTTT. It is translated as CASSRYRGNTDTQYF.

This clonotype was picked up a small number of times. The chain joins TRBV2 to TRBJ1-4; 12 bases align to TRBD1. This CDR3 contains 14 residues. The J segment lost 11 bases and the V segment lost 7 bases, leaving 8 bases of the junction unmatched. The germline V gene encodes CDR1 SNHLY and CDR2 FYNNEI. CDR3 bases: TGTGCCAGCATGAGGGGACAGGGGGCTAGGAAACTGTTTTTT. It specifies CASMRGQGARKLFF.

This clonotype was recorded many times. The CDR3 DNA is TGTGCCAGCAGCCGCGGGACATCACAAGAGACCCAGTACTTC. This encodes CASSRGTSQETQYF. The rearrangement uses TRBV5-6 and TRBJ2-5, with D possibly called TRBD1 or TRBD2 (6 bases each). Trimming removed 4 bases at V and 2 bases at J, with 12 bases between. Germline CDR1 and CDR2: SGHDT and YYEEEE. CDR3 length: 14 amino acids.

This clonotype was recorded a few times. V is TRBV7-2 and J is TRBJ2-3, with D maybe TRBD1 (5 bases). The germline CDR1 and CDR2 sequences are SGHTA and FQGNSA. V lost 6 bases, J lost 1 base, and 17 bases lay in between. This CDR3 has 16 residues. CDR3 nucleotides: TGTGCCAGCAGTTTTAGTGGGGCGTACCGCACAGATACGCAGTATTTT. Translated, it gives CASSFSGAYRTDTQYF.

This clonotype showed up just a few times. The genes are TRBV7-2 and TRBJ2-5; TRBD2 matches at 7 bases. V gave up 5 bases and J gave up 5 bases; unmatched junction bases: 8. Germline lookup yields CDR1 SGHTA and CDR2 FQGNSA. This CDR3 is 14 amino acids long. CDR3 residues: CASSLLGGVETQYF. CDR3 bases: TGTGCCAGCAGCCTCTTGGGAGGGGTGGAGACCCAGTACTTC.

In this sample, this clonotype turned up a few times. The chain combines TRBV9 with TRBJ2-2, with 7 bases fitting TRBD2. The germline V gene encodes CDR1 SGDLS and CDR2 YYNGEE. The CDR3 length is 14 residues. The ends lost 0 bases at V and 6 bases at J; junction bases unmatched: 2. The CDR3 region is CASSVVREAGELFF. The DNA for the CDR3 is TGTGCCAGCAGCGTAGTTCGGGAGGCCGGGGAGCTGTTTTTT.

J is TRBJ2-3 and V is TRBV20-1; the match to TRBD2 covers 7 bases. V gave up 1 base and J gave up 1 base; unmatched junction bases: 5. The CDR3 consists of 15 residues. Germline CDR1 reads DFQATT; CDR2 reads SNEGSKA (reference sequence). The CDR3 DNA reads TGCAGTGCTAGAGGCGGGAGTGGGGGCACAGATACGCAGTATTTT. The encoded protein is CSARGGSGGTDTQYF.

A few counts support this clonotype. The CDR3 nucleotides are TGCAGCGTGGACAGGGTAGCTAACTATGGCTACACCTTC. Translated: CSVDRVANYGYTF. This chain uses TRBV29-1 with TRBJ1-2, with 8 bases fitting TRBD1. Germline trimming cut 6 bases from V and 0 bases from J; bases unmatched to any gene: 3. The CDR3 has 13 residues. Germline V gene sequence: CDR1 SQVTM, CDR2 ANQGSEA. The whole variable domain, remainder taken from reference TRBV29-1 and TRBJ1-2, is SAVISQKPSRDICQRGTSLTIQCQVDSQVTMMFWYRQQPGQSLTLIATANQGSEATYESGFVIDKFPISRPNLTFSTLTVSNMSPEDSSIYLCSVDRVANYGYTFGSGTRLTVV.

This clonotype has at least ten counts. This sequence joins TRBV20-1 and TRBJ2-3, with 8 bases identical to TRBD2. Germline V lookup: CDR1 DFQATT, CDR2 SNEGSKA (reference sequence). The length of the CDR3 is 17 residues. Losses at the gene ends were 0 bases for V and 4 bases for J; bases not matched to a gene: 12. This CDR3 is CSARDSLPAGGPDTQYF. CDR3 nucleotides: TGCAGTGCTAGAGATTCTCTCCCCGCGGGGGGCCCAGATACGCAGTATTTT.

This clonotype was counted a few times. The genes are TRBV4-2 and TRBJ2-7, with D unresolved. This CDR3 has 13 residues. CDR1 is LGHNA, CDR2 YNFKEQ, per germline. Between the trimmed V and J ends, which lost 4 bases and 4 bases, there was a span of 11 bases. CDR3 nucleotide sequence: TGTGCCAGCAGCCCTAAGGCCAATTACGAGCAGTACTTC. Translated: CASSPKANYEQYF.

In its sample, this clonotype was seen many times. The CDR3 coding sequence is TGTGCCAGCAGTTTCCTCGGACAGGCGGAGACCTTC. Translation gives CASSFLGQAETF. The chain couples TRBV28 to TRBJ1-2; 7 nucleotides agree with TRBD1. From germline, CDR1 is MDHEN and CDR2 SYDVKM. CDR3 length: 12 residues. J was trimmed by 14 bases and V by 3 bases; bases with no gene match: 9.

The V call is TRBV10-3, the J call TRBJ2-1; 8 bases are a match to TRBD2. Germline lookup yields CDR1 ENHRY and CDR2 SYGVKD. J was trimmed by 6 bases and V by 0 bases; bases with no gene match: 4. The CDR3 runs 15 residues. Here the CDR3 reads CAISESGGRPNEQFF. The CDR3 DNA follows: TGTGCCATCAGTGAGTCTGGCGGGAGGCCCAATGAGCAGTTCTTC.

Only a few counts were recorded for this clonotype. This chain connects TRBV4-3 to TRBJ1-2; D possibly corresponds to TRBD1 (5 bases). Deletions cut 0 bases from V and 2 bases from J, with 13 bases between. Germline CDR1 is LGHNA and CDR2 is YSLEER. This CDR3 has 16 residues. The CDR3: CASSQDFTEGNYGYTF. In nucleotides, the CDR3 is TGCGCCAGCAGCCAAGATTTCACAGAGGGGAACTATGGCTACACCTTC.

This chain connects TRBV30 to TRBJ2-7; a possible D gene is TRBD1 (6 bases). Germline loops: CDR1 GTSNPN, CDR2 SVGIG (reference sequence). The CDR3 covers 13 residues. Between the trimmed V and J ends, which lost 0 bases and 6 bases, there was a span of 12 bases. The CDR3 region has the DNA TGTGCCTGGAGTGTCCACAGGGTACTCGAGCAGTACTTC. Translated: CAWSVHRVLEQYF.